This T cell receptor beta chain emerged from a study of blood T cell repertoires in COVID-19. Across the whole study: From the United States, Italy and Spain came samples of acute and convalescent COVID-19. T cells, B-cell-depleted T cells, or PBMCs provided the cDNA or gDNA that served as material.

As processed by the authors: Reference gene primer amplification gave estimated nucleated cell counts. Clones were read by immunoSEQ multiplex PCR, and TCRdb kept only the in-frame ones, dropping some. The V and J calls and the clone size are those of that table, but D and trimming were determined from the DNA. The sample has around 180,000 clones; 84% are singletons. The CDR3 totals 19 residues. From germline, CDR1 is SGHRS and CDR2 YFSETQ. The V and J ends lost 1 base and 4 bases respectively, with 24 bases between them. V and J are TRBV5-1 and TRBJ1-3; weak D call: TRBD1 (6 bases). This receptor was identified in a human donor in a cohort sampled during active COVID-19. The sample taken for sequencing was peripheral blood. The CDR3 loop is CASSLSPRGEGVGGNTIYF. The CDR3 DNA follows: TGCGCCAGCAGCTTGTCCCCCCGAGGCGAGGGGGTTGGAGGAAACACCATATATTTT.